The 21 T cell receptor beta chains below all came from one sample that was sequenced in a study of T-cell memory formation after mild COVID-19. TCRdb re-analysed the 5' RACE reads in MiXCR, keeping a single row per CDR3 protein. The sample carries fewer than 150,000 distinct CDR3 sequences, 17% recorded once. Sequenced input: PBMCs or a T cell subset sorted from them (not recorded which). These receptors all stem from a young man who had mild COVID-19 (a few samples of this study predate the infection). Cell type and time point are not known.

This clonotype was picked up a small number of times. At one boundary the junction diverges from the germline segment, which might be a read error. Here the CDR3 reads CDSSLYRVGNEQFF. Written as DNA, the CDR3 is TGTGACAGCAGTTTATACAGGGTGGGGAATGAGCAGTTCTTC. V and J are TRBV6-1 and TRBJ2-1, with TRBD1 as a possible D gene (6 bases). The CDR3 has 14 residues. Germline V gene lookup returns CDR1 MNHNS and CDR2 SASEGT.

The gene calls are TRBV7-2 and TRBJ1-6; no firm D call. Trimming removed 4 bases from V and 5 bases from J, with 9 bases in between. This CDR3 is built from 14 residues. From germline, CDR1 is SGHTA and CDR2 FQGNSA. CDR3 sequence reads: CASSWGTNNSPLHF. The CDR3, as DNA: TGTGCCAGCAGCTGGGGTACAAATAATTCACCCCTCCACTTT.

This clonotype has only a few counts. The chain recombines TRBV20-1 with TRBJ2-6; maybe TRBD2 (5 bases). The V gene lost 5 bases and the J gene lost 1 base, with 9 bases spanning the gap. Germline CDR1 is DFQATT and CDR2 is SNEGSKA (reference sequence). The CDR3 consists of 14 residues. In DNA, the CDR3 is TGCAGTGCTCCTACTAGGTCTGGGGCCAACGTCCTGACTTTC. Translated, it gives CSAPTRSGANVLTF.

This clonotype was observed a handful of times. The J gene is TRBJ2-1, the V gene TRBV9; 10 bases map to TRBD1. V was pared by 0 bases and J by 5 bases, with 8 bases of the junction left unmatched. The CDR3 has 17 residues. Germline CDR1 is SGDLS and CDR2 is YYNGEE. This chain's CDR3 is CASSVATSGTGDNEQFF. CDR3 bases: TGTGCCAGCAGCGTAGCTACAAGCGGGACAGGGGACAATGAGCAGTTCTTC.

The V call is TRBV20-1, the J call TRBJ2-2; a possible D gene is TRBD1 (5 bases). The V gene lost 1 base and the J gene lost 7 bases, with 13 bases spanning the gap. The CDR3 is made up of 14 amino acids. Looked up from germline, CDR1 is DFQATT and CDR2 is SNEGSKA (reference sequence). The CDR3 sequence is CSARGLRADGELFF. CDR3 bases: TGCAGTGCTAGAGGCCTCAGGGCCGACGGGGAGCTGTTTTTT.

This clonotype showed up just a few times. The V call is TRBV6-2 or TRBV6-3, the J call TRBJ2-5; TRBD2 matches 11 bases. V shed 6 bases, J shed 5 bases, and the junction held 5 bases outside the gene matches. Germline CDR1 and CDR2: MNHEY and SVGEGT. The CDR3 loop spans 14 amino acids. CDR3 coding DNA: TGTGCCAGCAGCCCTAGCGGGGGGTTCGAGACCCAGTACTTC. This codes for CASSPSGGFETQYF.

The sample holds a few counts of this clonotype. This chain joins TRBV12-3 or TRBV12-4 and TRBJ1-3, with D uncertain. The CDR3 length is 10 residues. V was pared by 7 bases and J by 4 bases, with 2 bases between. The CDR3: CASKGNTIYF. The CDR3 DNA is TGTGCCAGCAAGGGAAACACCATATATTTT.

J is TRBJ2-7 and V is TRBV4-3; the match to TRBD1 covers 7 bases. V dropped 4 bases and J dropped 6; count of bases not matched to a gene: 6. There are 13 residues in the CDR3. Germline V gene lookup returns CDR1 LGHNA and CDR2 YSLEER. The CDR3 sequence: CASSRIGQAEQYF. In DNA, the CDR3 is TGCGCCAGCAGCCGTATCGGACAGGCCGAGCAGTACTTC.

This chain connects TRBV12-3 or TRBV12-4 to TRBJ2-3, with D perhaps matching TRBD1 (6 bases). The CDR3 contains 15 residues. Trimming took 6 bases from V and 2 from J, leaving 15 bases between them. The DNA for the CDR3 is TGTGCCAGCAGCCCGAACAGGGCCACCACAGATACGCAGTATTTT. Encoded protein: CASSPNRATTDTQYF.

This clonotype was recorded a few times. CDR3 nucleotide sequence: TGTGCCACCAGCAGAGATCAGCAGGGGGAAGAGACCCAGTACTTC. Encoded protein: CATSRDQQGEETQYF. This chain uses TRBV15 with TRBJ2-5, with 7 bases matching TRBD1. The CDR3 extends over 15 amino acids. Germline values: CDR1 LNHNV, CDR2 YYDKDF (reference sequence). Trimming took 0 bases from V and 3 from J; bases not matched to a gene: 4.

This clonotype has more than one count but fewer than ten. V gene TRBV24-1 combines with J gene TRBJ2-3, with 7 bases that match TRBD1. CDR1 and CDR2 from the germline V gene are KGHDR and SFDVKD. This CDR3 is 16 amino acids long. J lost 2 bases, V lost 1 base, and 5 bases had no gene match. The CDR3 DNA reads TGTGCCACCAGTGATTTCCCCACAGGGGACACAGATACGCAGTATTTT. Protein: CATSDFPTGDTDTQYF.

This chain connects TRBV7-9 to TRBJ1-5, with D unresolved. The CDR3 is 14 residues long. Germline CDR1 is SEHNR and CDR2 is FQNEAQ (reference sequence). V shed 5 bases and J shed 3 bases, with 11 bases lying between them. Here the CDR3 reads CASSLDGPNQPQHF. The CDR3 DNA reads TGTGCCAGCAGCCTGGACGGTCCCAATCAGCCCCAGCATTTT.

This clonotype has more than one count but fewer than ten. This sequence joins TRBV4-3 and TRBJ1-2, with D unresolved. V shed 1 base and J shed 6 bases, with 15 bases lying between them. The CDR3 loop spans 15 amino acids. CDR1 and CDR2 (germline): LGHNA, YSLEER. CDR3 sequence reads: CASSQVYPPRHGYTF. The CDR3 DNA reads as TGCGCCAGCAGCCAAGTCTACCCCCCTCGTCATGGCTACACCTTC.

This clonotype was recorded a few times. This sequence joins TRBV7-3 and TRBJ2-1, with 8 bases that match TRBD2. After removal of 2 bases from V and 4 bases from J, the junction contained 7 bases not matched to a gene. Germline CDR1 is SGHTA and CDR2 is FQGTGA. The CDR3 totals 16 residues. DNA of the CDR3: TGTGCCAGCAGCTTATTGGGTAGCGGGGCATACAATGAGCAGTTCTTC. Translation: CASSLLGSGAYNEQFF.

This clonotype was counted many times. The genes are TRBV27 and TRBJ2-5; possibly TRBD2 for D (5 bases). Trimming removed 6 bases at V and 1 base at J, with 12 bases between. The length of the CDR3 is 14 residues. Germline V gene lookup returns CDR1 MNHEY and CDR2 SMNVEV (reference sequence). The CDR3 reads CASSLSETQETQYF. CDR3 nucleotide sequence: TGTGCCAGCAGCCTTAGCGAGACCCAAGAGACCCAGTACTTC.

Only a few counts were recorded for this clonotype. This chain connects TRBV7-9 to TRBJ2-1, with D uncertain. The V gene's germline CDR1 is SEHNR and CDR2 FQNEAQ (reference sequence). The CDR3 runs to 13 residues. V was clipped by 5 bases and J by 8 bases, with 13 bases between them. CDR3 region: CASSPNSYHEQFF. DNA of the CDR3: TGTGCCAGCAGCCCAAACTCGTACCATGAGCAGTTCTTC.

This CDR3 reads CASSRGRDSGANVLTF. The CDR3 nucleotides are TGTGCCAGCAGCCGAGGACGAGACTCTGGGGCCAACGTCCTGACTTTC. The gene calls are TRBV4-2 and TRBJ2-6; D remains unclear. CDR1 is LGHNA, CDR2 YNFKEQ, per germline. The CDR3 covers 16 residues. Trimming stripped 4 bases from V and 0 bases from J, with 10 bases between.

At least ten counts were recorded for this clonotype. The chain employs TRBV29-1 and TRBJ1-2, with D perhaps TRBD1 (5 bases). V gave up 2 bases and J gave up 2 bases, with 12 bases separating them. The germline V gene encodes CDR1 SQVTM and CDR2 ANQGSEA. The CDR3 length is 14 residues. The CDR3 coding sequence is TGCAGCGTTGAACGCGGGGCGGAAAACTATGGCTACACCTTC. It encodes CSVERGAENYGYTF.

V gene TRBV4-3 combines with J gene TRBJ1-5, with D possibly TRBD1 on 5 matching bases. The CDR3 length is 15 residues. V was pared by 0 bases and J by 4 bases, with 10 bases between. Germline CDR1 and CDR2: LGHNA and YSLEER. DNA for the CDR3: TGCGCCAGCAGCCAAGATAAAAGGGGAAATCAGCCCCAGCATTTT. Translated: CASSQDKRGNQPQHF.

In this sample, this clonotype turned up a few times. The rearrangement uses TRBV4-2 and TRBJ2-4, with D perhaps TRBD1 (6 bases). Germline V CDR1 and CDR2: LGHNA, YNFKEQ. The CDR3 totals 18 residues. The V gene lost 0 bases and the J gene lost 0 bases, with 15 bases spanning the gap. As DNA, the CDR3 is TGTGCCAGCAGCCAAGACCCGCCACAGGGTCTAGCCAAAAACATTCAGTACTTC. Translated: CASSQDPPQGLAKNIQYF.

This clonotype was counted at least ten times. J is TRBJ2-3 and V is TRBV29-1; TRBD1 or TRBD2 may be the D gene (6 bases each). This CDR3 has 12 amino acids. Looked up from germline, CDR1 is SQVTM and CDR2 is ANQGSEA. V was shortened by 8 bases and J by 6 bases, with 15 bases between the two germline ends. CDR3 in DNA: TGCAGCCTTAGGGGGGTGAGGGATACGCAGTATTTT. Its translation: CSLRGVRDTQYF.